The 32 T cell receptor beta chains below were found in one sample sequenced in a study of CD8 T cells in ankylosing spondylitis (dated by TCRdb to about 2017). Libraries were made using 5' RACE. Sequencing was carried out with an Illumina HiSeq 2500. Starting from the raw public reads, TCRdb applied fastp trimming at Q25, assembled clones with MiXCR and retained in-frame beta chains. Every distinct CDR3 protein forms one entry, paired with its most common genes and DNA. The sample table holds 130,000 to 150,000 distinct CDR3 sequences, of which 7% to 10% were seen once. The top ten hold less than 7.5% of the sample. The source material was synovial fluid, either unsorted or a sorted T cell fraction (not recorded which). The receptors come from a male donor with ankylosing spondylitis.

This clonotype was seen repeatedly, ten times or more. The rearrangement uses TRBV12-3 or TRBV12-4 and TRBJ1-2, with 8 bases lining up with TRBD1. This CDR3 contains 14 residues. Losses at the gene ends were 6 bases for V and 4 bases for J; bases not matched to a gene: 7. The CDR3 protein is CASSASDRGYGYTF. The CDR3, as DNA: TGTGCCAGCAGCGCCTCTGACAGGGGCTATGGCTACACCTTC.

This sequence joins TRBV4-2 and TRBJ2-1; 15 bases map to TRBD2. Germline CDR1 and CDR2: LGHNA and YNFKEQ. The CDR3 runs to 17 residues. Trimming removed 8 bases from V and 7 bases from J; junction bases left unmatched: 12. CDR3 nucleotides: TGTGCCAGCTCTCGGGGACTAGCGGGAGGTCTTGGTAATGAGCAGTTCTTC. Amino acid sequence: CASSRGLAGGLGNEQFF.

This clonotype was recorded a few times. The chain employs TRBV28 and TRBJ1-1; 8 nucleotides agree with TRBD1. V gave up 5 bases and J gave up 3 bases; unmatched junction bases: 5. In germline, CDR1 is MDHEN, CDR2 SYDVKM. The CDR3 sequence is 14 residues long. The CDR3 DNA reads as TGTGCCAGCAGTCCCCGGACAGGGCACACTGAAGCTTTCTTT. Translating gives CASSPRTGHTEAFF.

This clonotype was found many times. The V and J genes are TRBV28 and TRBJ1-2; 12 nucleotides align to TRBD1. Trimming took 6 bases from V and 6 from J; bases not matched to a gene: 8. Germline V gives CDR1 MDHEN, CDR2 SYDVKM. The CDR3 runs to 15 residues. CDR3 DNA: TGTGCCAGCAGAGCACCCGGGACAGGGGGCCATGGCTACACCTTC. Translation gives CASRAPGTGGHGYTF.

Here the CDR3 reads CASRPSGDQPQHF. The CDR3 nucleotides are TGTGCCAGCAGACCATCGGGGGATCAGCCCCAGCATTTT. The rearrangement uses TRBV7-2 and TRBJ1-5; the D gene is possibly TRBD1 (5 bases). Germline values: CDR1 SGHTA, CDR2 FQGNSA. The germline V and J ends were trimmed by 6 bases and 5 bases, with 11 bases remaining between them. The CDR3 consists of 13 residues.

For this clonotype: Sequence at one end of the junction differs from germline and may be a read error. The rearrangement links TRBV12-3 or TRBV12-4 to TRBJ1-2, with TRBD1 matching over 7 bases. The CDR3 is made up of 18 amino acids. DNA of the CDR3: TGTACCAGCAGTTTATACAAAATTCGGGACAGTTATAACTATGGCTACACCTTC. It is translated as CTSSLYKIRDSYNYGYTF.

The J gene is TRBJ1-2, the V gene TRBV20-1; possibly TRBD1 for D (6 bases). This CDR3 region has 16 residues. Germline CDR1 and CDR2: DFQATT and SNEGSKA (reference sequence). The V end was cut by 0 bases, the J end by 4 bases, with 18 bases between. The CDR3 sequence is CSARDLPVQGIYGYTF. CDR3 DNA: TGCAGTGCTAGAGATCTGCCTGTGCAGGGGATCTATGGCTACACCTTC.

Ten or more counts support this clonotype. This sequence joins TRBV5-6 and TRBJ1-1; D call uncertain. Germline loops: CDR1 SGHDT, CDR2 YYEEEE. V was shortened by 4 bases and J by 6 bases, with 19 bases between the two germline ends. The CDR3 spans 15 residues. The CDR3, as DNA: TGTGCCAGCAGCCCCGGGCGGGCAGGTCCCGCTGAAGCTTTCTTT. Translation: CASSPGRAGPAEAFF.

This rearrangement joins TRBV4-3 to TRBJ2-7, with a tentative D call TRBD1 (6 bases). The V end lost 2 bases, the J end lost 2 bases, and 13 bases lay between the germline ends. This CDR3 is 15 amino acids long. CDR1 is LGHNA, CDR2 YSLEER, per germline. CDR3 nucleotide sequence: TGCGCCAGCAGCCAACTCGAGGACAGAGCCTACGAGCAGTACTTC. This translates into CASSQLEDRAYEQYF.

This clonotype was seen ten or more times. CDR3 loop: CASSPFSVNTDTQYF. CDR3 bases: TGTGCCAGCTCACCATTTTCTGTGAACACAGATACGCAGTATTTT. This chain connects TRBV18 to TRBJ2-3; no clear D. V shed 2 bases and J shed 2 bases, with 11 bases lying between them. CDR1 is KGHSH and CDR2 is LQKENI in the germline V gene. The CDR3 spans 15 residues.

The J gene is TRBJ2-7, the V gene TRBV5-1, with D uncertain. This CDR3 is 14 amino acids long. CDR1 is SGHRS, CDR2 YFSETQ, per germline. Trimming removed 0 bases at V and 3 bases at J, with 10 bases between. In nucleotides, the CDR3 is TGCGCCAGCAGCTTGGGTGGGTGGGACTACGAGCAGTACTTC. This sequence encodes CASSLGGWDYEQYF.

The chain couples TRBV7-2 to TRBJ1-1; tentatively, D is TRBD1 (6 bases). Trimming took 5 bases from V and 0 from J, leaving 16 bases between them. Germline V lookup: CDR1 SGHTA, CDR2 FQGNSA. The CDR3 runs to 16 residues. CDR3 loop: CASSPQGQGMNTEAFF. CDR3 coding DNA: TGTGCCAGCAGCCCCCAAGGCCAGGGGATGAACACTGAAGCTTTCTTT.

This clonotype has a handful of counts. The chain employs TRBV29-1 and TRBJ1-1; D gene uncertain. Germline values: CDR1 SQVTM, CDR2 ANQGSEA. This CDR3 region has 13 residues. V was clipped by 7 bases and J by 0 bases, with 12 bases between them. The CDR3 spells CSAFGPLNTEAFF. Here the CDR3 DNA reads TGCAGCGCGTTCGGGCCGTTGAACACTGAAGCTTTCTTT.

This clonotype was observed many times. The chain uses TRBV6-5 and TRBJ2-3, with D uncertain. The CDR3 covers 15 residues. Trimming pared 0 bases from V and 4 bases from J, leaving 11 bases between. Germline V gene sequence: CDR1 MNHEY, CDR2 SVGAGI. CDR3 bases: TGTGCCAGCAGTTACTCGGGCAGAGTTGCAGATACGCAGTATTTT. Protein: CASSYSGRVADTQYF.

The rearrangement uses TRBV2 and TRBJ2-1, with a possible D match to TRBD2 (5 bases). The germline V gene has CDR1 SNHLY and CDR2 FYNNEI. There are 15 residues in the CDR3. V was trimmed by 3 bases and J by 3 bases, leaving 12 bases between them. CDR3 coding DNA: TGTGCCAGCAGTGACCGTGGACTGGGCTACAATGAGCAGTTCTTC. This codes for CASSDRGLGYNEQFF.

This clonotype has a handful of counts. The rearrangement uses TRBV14 and TRBJ2-5; TRBD2 agrees at 8 bases. Germline lookup yields CDR1 SGHDN and CDR2 FVKESK. J was trimmed by 2 bases and V by 3 bases; bases with no gene match: 8. This CDR3 spans 16 amino acids. CDR3 sequence reads: CASSHSPGGGQETQYF. In DNA form, the CDR3 reads TGTGCCAGCAGCCACTCCCCGGGGGGGGGTCAAGAGACCCAGTACTTC.

The V call is TRBV12-3 or TRBV12-4, the J call TRBJ1-2; 10 positions agree with TRBD1. The CDR3 consists of 16 residues. The junction had 12 bases not matched to a gene; V was cut back by 6 bases and J by 5 bases. CDR3 sequence reads: CASRPGLGTGDYGYTF. The CDR3 region has the DNA TGTGCCAGCAGACCGGGGCTGGGGACAGGGGATTATGGCTACACCTTC.

This clonotype was counted ten times or more. J is TRBJ2-3 and V is TRBV7-6; 7 bases are shared with TRBD1. The germline V gene has CDR1 SGHVS and CDR2 FNYEAQ. The CDR3 sequence is 16 residues long. After removal of 1 base from V and 0 bases from J, the junction contained 4 bases not matched to a gene. DNA for the CDR3: TGTGCCAGCAGCTTAGGGACAGGATCTAGCACAGATACGCAGTATTTT. Its translation is CASSLGTGSSTDTQYF.

This sequence joins TRBV20-1 and TRBJ1-2, with unresolved D. This CDR3 comprises 14 residues. V was shortened by 6 bases and J by 1 base, with 15 bases between the two germline ends. Germline V CDR1 and CDR2: DFQATT, SNEGSKA (reference sequence). The CDR3: CSAGMTAVNYGYTF. Written as DNA, the CDR3 is TGCAGTGCCGGCATGACGGCCGTTAACTATGGCTACACCTTC.

This clonotype has more than one count but fewer than ten. The genes are TRBV7-2 and TRBJ2-5; 8 bases align to TRBD1. Germline values: CDR1 SGHTA, CDR2 FQGNSA. J gave up 4 bases and V 5 bases, and 12 bases lay outside the gene matches. The CDR3 covers 16 residues. Here the CDR3 DNA reads TGTGCCAGCAGCCAAAGACAGGGGAATTTGAGAGAGACCCAGTACTTC. The encoded protein is CASSQRQGNLRETQYF. The entire variable domain, with the rest obtained from reference TRBV7-2 and TRBJ2-5, is as follows: GAGVSQSPSNKVTEKGKDVELRCDPISGHTALYWYRQSLGQGLEFLIYFQGNSAPDKSGLPSDRFSAERTGGSVSTLTIQRTQQEDSAVYLCASSQRQGNLRETQYFGPGTRLLVL.

Notes on this clonotype: One junction end disagrees with the germline gene, perhaps due to a read error. The V and J genes are TRBV13 and TRBJ2-7, with D possibly being TRBD2 (6 bases). The CDR3 runs 13 residues. Per germline, CDR1 PRHDT and CDR2 FYEKMQ (reference sequence). The CDR3 here is CVSSPGLSYEQYF. CDR3 coding DNA: TGTGTCAGCAGCCCCGGACTATCCTACGAGCAGTACTTC.

The chain recombines TRBV7-2 with TRBJ1-5; D uncertain. Trimming left V 4 bases short and J 7 bases short, with 11 bases between. Germline V gene lookup returns CDR1 SGHTA and CDR2 FQGNSA. This CDR3 comprises 13 residues. The CDR3 region is CASSSSRGQPQHF. For the CDR3, the DNA is TGTGCCAGCAGCTCTTCCCGTGGGCAGCCCCAGCATTTT.

This clonotype was seen only a few times. The V call is TRBV7-2, the J call TRBJ1-4; D call uncertain. Germline V gene sequence: CDR1 SGHTA, CDR2 FQGNSA. The CDR3 consists of 12 residues. Deletions cut 3 bases from V and 3 bases from J, with 2 bases between. The CDR3 reads CASSFANEKLFF. CDR3 DNA sequence: TGTGCCAGCAGCTTTGCTAATGAAAAACTGTTTTTT.

The sample holds a few counts of this clonotype. The chain employs TRBV4-1 and TRBJ1-1; D not certain. The CDR3 runs to 14 residues. CDR1 is MGHRA and CDR2 is YSYEKL in the germline V gene. Trimming stripped 3 bases from V and 6 bases from J, with 14 bases between. CDR3: CASSHLKAGSEAFF. The DNA for the CDR3 is TGCGCCAGCAGCCACCTCAAAGCGGGGTCTGAAGCTTTCTTT.

The genes are TRBV11-2 and TRBJ2-3; no firm D call. CDR1 is SGHAT and CDR2 is FQNNGV in the germline V gene. V was clipped by 1 base and J by 8 bases, with 7 bases between them. The CDR3 has 12 amino acids. The CDR3 is CASSLGVSTQYF. In nucleotides, the CDR3 is TGTGCCAGCAGCTTAGGGGTCAGTACGCAGTATTTT.

Many counts were recorded for this clonotype. This sequence joins TRBV7-2 and TRBJ2-3; D is tentatively TRBD1 or TRBD2 (5 bases each). The CDR3 covers 14 residues. Germline loops: CDR1 SGHTA, CDR2 FQGNSA. The germline V and J ends were trimmed by 5 bases and 0 bases, with 9 bases remaining between them. CDR3 region: CASSQGPSTDTQYF. In DNA form, the CDR3 reads TGTGCCAGCAGCCAGGGACCTAGCACAGATACGCAGTATTTT.

The chain employs TRBV5-1 and TRBJ2-5; 7 bases map to TRBD1. The germline gives CDR1 SGHRS, CDR2 YFSETQ. The ends lost 4 bases at V and 5 bases at J; junction bases unmatched: 11. The CDR3 totals 15 residues. The CDR3, as DNA: TGCGCCAGCAGCCCATCGGGACAGTTAAGGGAGACCCAGTACTTC. Amino acids: CASSPSGQLRETQYF.

This clonotype was detected many times. The V gene is TRBV18, the J gene TRBJ2-1, with TRBD2 as a possible D gene (6 bases). CDR3 length: 15 amino acids. V dropped 2 bases and J dropped 4 bases, with 12 bases sitting between them. Germline assignment: CDR1 KGHSH and CDR2 LQKENI. CDR3 in amino acids: CASSPEGGGYNEQFF. In nucleotides, the CDR3 is TGTGCCAGCTCACCAGAGGGAGGAGGTTACAATGAGCAGTTCTTC. Based on the CDR3 plus reference TRBV18 and TRBJ2-1, the full variable domain is NAGVMQNPRHLVRRRGQEARLRCSPMKGHSHVYWYRQLPEEGLKFMVYLQKENIIDESGMPKERFSAEFPKEGPSILRIQQVVRGDSAAYFCASSPEGGGYNEQFFGPGTRLTVL.

This clonotype was found many times. A junction end diverges from the germline sequence, so it may reflect a read error. The gene calls are TRBV7-7 and TRBJ2-2, with TRBD2 identical over 7 bases. Germline assignment: CDR1 SSHAT and CDR2 FNYEAQ (reference sequence). The CDR3 totals 15 residues. The DNA for the CDR3 is TGTGCTAGCAGCCTCGGGACTACCCTACGCGGGGAGCTGTTTTTT. It yields the protein CASSLGTTLRGELFF.

This clonotype was detected ten times or more. The rearrangement links TRBV28 to TRBJ1-3; the match to TRBD1 covers 8 bases. Germline assignment: CDR1 MDHEN and CDR2 SYDVKM. With 6 bases clipped from V and 7 bases from J, the junction kept 14 bases outside the gene matches. The CDR3 runs to 16 residues. As DNA, the CDR3 is TGTGCCAGCAGGCTAATCGGACAGGGCCTGTCGAACACCATATATTTT. Translation gives CASRLIGQGLSNTIYF. Supplemented by reference TRBV28 and TRBJ1-3, the full variable domain reads DVKVTQSSRYLVKRTGEKVFLECVQDMDHENMFWYRQDPGLGLRLIYFSYDVKMKEKGDIPEGYSVSREKKERFSLILESASTNQTSMYLCASRLIGQGLSNTIYFGEGSWLTVV.

This clonotype showed up many times. The CDR3 protein is CSADRGYTEAFF. The CDR3 DNA sequence: TGCAGCGCGGACAGGGGGTACACTGAAGCTTTCTTT. V is TRBV29-1 and J is TRBJ1-1, with 10 bases fitting TRBD1. Per germline, CDR1 SQVTM and CDR2 ANQGSEA. V lost 7 bases, J lost 3 bases, and 2 bases stayed unmatched. The CDR3 totals 12 residues. The whole variable domain, filled in from reference TRBV29-1 and TRBJ1-1, reads SAVISQKPSRDICQRGTSLTIQCQVDSQVTMMFWYRQQPGQSLTLIATANQGSEATYESGFVIDKFPISRPNLTFSTLTVSNMSPEDSSIYLCSADRGYTEAFFGQGTRLTVV.

This clonotype was seen a handful of times. The J gene is TRBJ2-1, the V gene TRBV7-2; 7 bases map to TRBD1. Germline V CDR1 and CDR2: SGHTA, FQGNSA. Trimming at V came to 5 bases and at J to 4 bases, leaving 8 bases not matched to a gene. The CDR3 has 15 residues. The CDR3 coding sequence is TGTGCCAGCAGCGAACAGGGGCGTGGGTACAATGAGCAGTTCTTC. This sequence encodes CASSEQGRGYNEQFF. Based on the CDR3 plus reference TRBV7-2 and TRBJ2-1, the full variable domain is GAGVSQSPSNKVTEKGKDVELRCDPISGHTALYWYRQSLGQGLEFLIYFQGNSAPDKSGLPSDRFSAERTGGSVSTLTIQRTQQEDSAVYLCASSEQGRGYNEQFFGPGTRLTVL.